This TCR beta chain was sequenced during a study of T cells in Graves' hyperthyroidism and ophthalmopathy (dated by TCRdb to the late 2010s). About the investigation overall: Peripheral blood was collected at initial diagnosis, before any treatment. A discovery cohort of about a hundred patients, roughly 45 with Graves' ophthalmopathy and approximately 60 with stable Graves' hyperthyroidism, was used to find distinguishing TCR V-J signatures. Whether ophthalmopathy could be predicted prospectively was tested in an independent validation cohort made up of fewer than 20 hyperthyroidism patients plus 17 patients who later progressed to ophthalmopathy. For training and testing, the 100 or so patients in the discovery cohort were randomly divided in a 7:3 ratio. In about 6 Graves' hyperthyroidism patients, the study also compared T-cell repertoires from thyroid tissue with T-cell repertoires from blood. After blood sampling, hyperthyroidism patients were treated with methimazole at a starting dose of 30 mg daily, and ophthalmopathy patients were treated with high-dose intravenous methylprednisolone. The paper describes TCR Vbeta CDR3 sequencing of around 140 peripheral blood samples, made up of 43 ophthalmopathy patients, approximately 76 hyperthyroidism patients and 17 progressor patients. General conclusions and limits of the study: During validation, the model predicted progression to ophthalmopathy a median of roughly 7.1 months ahead of onset, with more than 60% sensitivity and 72% to 80% specificity. A model built on a 13 V-J signature distinguished ophthalmopathy from stable hyperthyroidism, reaching roughly 88% sensitivity and about 81% specificity in cross-validation and 80%/75% in testing. No statistical method was used to fix the sample size in advance, and group allocation was not hidden from the investigators. Most expanded thyroid clonotypes (frequency above 0.001) were also found in blood, which suggests that blood repertoires may mirror thyroid immune responses.

Stable Graves' hyperthyroidism was defined as no progression to ophthalmopathy during 18 months of follow-up. Hyperthyroidism patients were aged 18 to 65 years and newly diagnosed, with disease duration of less than 2 months. Any patient with an uncontrolled infection, another autoimmune disease, pregnancy or lactation was excluded. Diagnoses were established on the basis of clinical symptoms, serum thyroxine and TRAb, thyroid ultrasound, and orbital computed tomography. Ficoll-Paque density gradient centrifugation was used to isolate PBMCs from 10 ml of fresh peripheral blood. Trizol reagent was used to extract total RNA, and RNA quality was then checked on an Agilent 2100 Bioanalyzer. V loses 6 bases, J loses 2 bases, and the germline ends lie 13 bases apart. Reading the germline V gene (reference sequence) gives CDR1 SEHNR and CDR2 FQNEAQ. The CDR3 numbers 14 residues from cysteine through phenylalanine. Only the CDR3 portion is preserved as DNA: 42 bases, with reading frame beginning at the first base.

The TCR beta CDR3 regions were amplified from RNA transcripts. The first round of RT-PCR for the TCR CDR3 was performed with the HTBI primer set and the Qiagen OneStep RT-PCR kit. Libraries were constructed in a second round of multiplex PCR, after which size selection and purification were performed. Sequencing of the libraries was done on an Illumina HiSeq2000 using paired-end 100 bp reads. On the study's bioinformatics: SOAPnuke was used to process the raw data, throwing out any read that contained adapters or uncalled bases, had a mean Phred below 15, or lacked an exact constant-primer or identifier match. COPE v1.2.5 was used to merge high-quality paired reads, and clonotypes were defined as unique nucleotide sequences. Clonotypes were aligned to IMGT TRBV, TRBD and TRBJ reference segments using MiTCR v1.1. Only V-J combinations with frequency above 0.0001, covering approximately 99% of repertoires, were analysed. The TCS score was defined as the ratio of F50 (clonal expansion) to E x V (chaos), calculated using BLOSUM62-based TCRdist between CDR3 peptides within each V-J. Welch's t-statistics and random forest reduced fewer than 550 V-J features to fewer than 15, which were used in a naive Bayes classifier (R e1071). The similarity between thyroid and blood repertoires was quantified using the Morisita-Horn index. The public reads were run again by TCRdb, first through fastp at Q25 and then through MiXCR, and only productive beta chains were kept. Every distinct CDR3 protein forms one entry, paired with its most common genes and DNA. TCRdb's processing, not the authors' own work, is the source of the V and J calls. Here the sample has 750,000 to 950,000 distinct CDR3 sequences; 38% occur a single time. Of the sample, about 9% falls within the top ten clones.

As to this clonotype: Its antigen remains unidentified. This may be a read error: a much more frequent sequence differs by one nucleotide.

The sequence was obtained from a man aged 18 to 30 with Graves' hyperthyroidism. Sequencing was carried out using blood. The chain is encoded by TRBV7-9 joined to TRBJ2-5, with TRBD1 perhaps the D gene, on 5 matching bases. CDR3 reads: CASRGDSQQETQYF. The DNA sequence is TGTGCCAGCAGAGGTGACAGCCAACAAGAGACCCAGTACTTC.